The rows below give T cell receptor beta chains drawn from one sample of a study of cytomegalovirus exposure and HLA in healthy donors. The table came from immunoSEQ multiplex PCR; TCRdb's copy has only in-frame clones and leaves some out. The sample has 150,000 to 200,000 clones, 80% seen once; the top ten hold about 2%. Sequenced input: PBMCs. These receptor sequences come from a human donor in good health. Both conserved end residues are part of each CDR3. D genes are given only for firm matches. Some rows mark clone size as missing; the rest say once, few, many or name a class of expanded clone.

TRBJ1-5	NA	NA	TRBV7-2	TGTGCCAGCCCAAACGGGGACGTCCGCGGGAACAATCAGCCCCAGCATTTT	CASPNGDVRGNNQPQHF
TRBJ2-7	TRBD1	NA	TRBV6-5	TGTGCCAGCAGTCAGGGACAGCCCTTCGAGCAGTACTTC	CASSQGQPFEQYF
TRBJ2-7	TRBD2	NA	TRBV9	TGTGCCAGCAGCGTAGGCGGGGGGGCCCGTTCCCACGAGCAGTACTTC	CASSVGGGARSHEQYF
TRBJ2-3	TRBD2	NA	TRBV7-8	TGTGCCAGCAGCCCGGCTAGCGGGGCCCACACAGATACGCAGTATTTT	CASSPASGAHTDTQYF
TRBJ1-1	NA	NA	TRBV19	TGTGCCAGTAGTATACGCAGGGAAACTGAAGCTTTCTTT	CASSIRRETEAFF
TRBJ1-1	TRBD1	NA	TRBV2	TGTGCCAGCAGTGATCGGCAGGGGGTGAAAGCTTTCTTT	CASSDRQGVKAFF
TRBJ1-1	NA	once	TRBV2	TGTGCCAGCAGCGAACCTTTTCGGGGAGTGCTAATTGACACTGAAGCTTTCTTT	CASSEPFRGVLIDTEAFF
TRBJ2-5	NA	NA	TRBV18	TGTGCCAGCTCACCTCTTGACACAACGACCCAGTACTTC	CASSPLDTTTQYF
TRBJ2-1	NA	NA	TRBV23-1	TGCGCCAGCAGTCAAGCCCCAGGACCGCTGATATCATCTAGCTTCAATGAGCAGTTCTTC	CASSQAPGPLISSSFNEQFF
TRBJ1-5	TRBD1	NA	TRBV6-1	TGTGCCAGCAGTGATGGACAGGGCAACAATCAGCCCCAGCATTTT	CASSDGQGNNQPQHF
TRBJ2-1	TRBD2	NA	TRBV6-4	TGTGCCAGCAGTGACGGGGCTAGCGGGGGGGATCGTAAGCAGTTCTTC	CASSDGASGGDRKQFF
TRBJ2-6	NA	NA	TRBV7-9	TGTGCCAGCAGCTTTTCCCACTCTGGGGCCAACGTCCTGACTTTC	CASSFSHSGANVLTF
TRBJ2-1	TRBD2	NA	TRBV9	TGTGCCAGCAGCGTAGAAAGCGGGGGGACATATGAGCAGTTCTTC	CASSVESGGTYEQFF
TRBJ2-1	NA	few	TRBV6-6	TGTGCCAGCAGACGCGACAGCTTTTACAATGAGCAGTTCTTC	CASRRDSFYNEQFF
TRBJ2-7	NA	NA	TRBV7-8	TGTGCCAGCAGCTTAGTGGTGCCAGGGCTGAGCCCCTACGAGCAGTACTTC	CASSLVVPGLSPYEQYF
TRBJ2-1	NA	NA	TRBV5-6	TGTGCCAGCAGCTTGGGACTCGGCGCGGCGTTGTTCTTC	CASSLGLGAALFF
TRBJ1-2	TRBD1	once	TRBV11-2	TGTGCCAGCAGCTTGGACAGGGACCATGGCTACACCTTC	CASSLDRDHGYTF
TRBJ2-7	TRBD1	NA	TRBV15	TGTGCCACCAGCAGAGAAGCGGACAGGGGGACGGACGAGCAGTACTTC	CATSREADRGTDEQYF
TRBJ2-7	NA	NA	TRBV7-2	TGTGCCAGCAAAACCGGGGACGAGCAGTACTTC	CASKTGDEQYF
TRBJ2-3	TRBD2	NA	TRBV13	TGTGCCAGCAGCCCCCCCCCGACTAGCGGGGGGATCCATACGCAGTATTTT	CASSPPPTSGGIHTQYF
TRBJ1-2	NA	NA	TRBV2	TGTGCCAGCCTCGCGACTGGGGGCTCACCATCCTATGGCTACACCTTC	CASLATGGSPSYGYTF
TRBJ2-7	TRBD1	once	TRBV23-1	TGCGCCAGCAGTCAATCACGAGAGGGGACAGGGAGATACGAGCAGTACTTC	CASSQSREGTGRYEQYF
TRBJ2-7	NA	few	TRBV9	TGTGCCAGCAGCGTAGATCTCCTGTCCGACGAGCAGTACTTC	CASSVDLLSDEQYF
TRBJ1-6	NA	NA	TRBV7-2	TGTGCTTCCGGTTCTTATAATTCACCCCTCCACTTT	CASGSYNSPLHF
TRBJ1-4	NA	NA	TRBV6-5	TGTGCCAGCAGCAAGGGACTCCGAAATGAAAAACTGTTTTTT	CASSKGLRNEKLFF
TRBJ2-7	TRBD1	NA	TRBV5-4	TGTGCCAGCAGCTTGGCCAGGGGACAGGCCCTCTACGAGCAGTACTTC	CASSLARGQALYEQYF
TRBJ2-7	TRBD1	NA	TRBV7-2	TGTGCCAGCAGCCCTGACAGGGGAGGTTCCTACGAGCAGTACTTC	CASSPDRGGSYEQYF
TRBJ2-3	NA	NA	TRBV5-1	TGCGCCAGCAGCTCCGAAAACCCAGGGGAAACGCAGTATTTT	CASSSENPGETQYF
TRBJ2-3	NA	few	TRBV13	TGTGCCAGCAGCACCGCAGGGTCTGTCACAGATACGCAGTATTTT	CASSTAGSVTDTQYF
TRBJ2-3	NA	few	TRBV6-5	TGTGCCAGCAGTTACTCGGCGGGCGGGAGCACAGATACGCAGTATTTT	CASSYSAGGSTDTQYF
TRBJ1-6	TRBD1	NA	TRBV4-1	TGCGCCAGCAGCCCCTCAGGGGGGCTCGCTTCACCCCTCCACTTT	CASSPSGGLASPLHF
TRBJ2-1	TRBD2	NA	TRBV14	TGTGCCAGCAGCCAATGGTCTAGCGGGCTCAATGAGCAGTTCTTC	CASSQWSSGLNEQFF
TRBJ2-7	NA	few	TRBV5-1	TGCGCCAGCAGCCCGGGGGACGAGCAGTACTTC	CASSPGDEQYF
TRBJ2-1	NA	few	TRBV7-9	TGTGCCAGCTTCTCTGGCGGGGTCTCCTACAATGAGCAGTTCTTC	CASFSGGVSYNEQFF
TRBJ2-1	TRBD2	NA	TRBV4-2	TGTGCCAGCAGCCAAGACTGGGGGGGAAATGAGCAGTTCTTC	CASSQDWGGNEQFF
TRBJ2-2	NA	NA	TRBV4-3	TGCGCCAGCAGCCAAGAGGCGGCTTCCACTGGGGAGCTGTTTTTT	CASSQEAASTGELFF
TRBJ2-5	TRBD2	NA	TRBV7-9	TGTGCCAGCGGGAGGGGTGCAGAGACCCAGTACTTC	CASGRGAETQYF
TRBJ2-7	TRBD2	NA	TRBV27	TGTGCCAGCAGACGCTGGACTAGCGGAGACGAGCAGTACTTC	CASRRWTSGDEQYF
TRBJ1-5	TRBD1	NA	TRBV18	TGTGCCAGCTCACCAGGGACAGGGGCGGTTCAGCCCCAGCATTTT	CASSPGTGAVQPQHF
TRBJ2-4	NA	NA	TRBV6-5	TGTGCCAGCAGTCGAGGGCCTACCTCTAAAAACATTCAGTACTTC	CASSRGPTSKNIQYF
TRBJ2-2	TRBD2	few	TRBV6-6	TGTGCCAGCAGAGCTAGCGGGGGCACCGGGGAGCTGTTTTTT	CASRASGGTGELFF
TRBJ1-1	NA	NA	TRBV4-1	TGCGCCAGCAGCCAAGAGGCCTCCTGGAACACTGAAGCTTTCTTT	CASSQEASWNTEAFF
TRBJ1-5	NA	NA	TRBV6-5	TGTGCCAGCAGGGGGGGTAATCAGCCCCAGCATTTT	CASRGGNQPQHF
TRBJ2-3	TRBD2	NA	TRBV4-1	TGCGCCAGCAGCCCTATCCTAGCGGGGGGAAAAGATACGCAGTATTTT	CASSPILAGGKDTQYF
TRBJ1-6	NA	few	TRBV21-1	TGTGCCAGCCCTGGACAGGCGAGGGCGAGCTCCTATAATTCACCCCTCCACTTT	CASPGQARASSYNSPLHF
TRBJ2-6	NA	NA	TRBV5-5	TGTGCCAGCAGCCGACTGTTGGGTGGGGCCAACGTCCTGACTTTC	CASSRLLGGANVLTF
TRBJ2-7	NA	NA	TRBV15	TGTGCCACCAGCAGACTCCATGCCTCGAGCTCCTACGAGCAGTACTTC	CATSRLHASSSYEQYF
TRBJ1-2	NA	NA	TRBV10-2	TGCGCCAGCAGAGAGGGTGGGGGGGCCTATGGCTACACCTTC	CASREGGGAYGYTF